This T cell receptor (beta chain) was recovered during a study of blood T cell repertoires in COVID-19 (dated by TCRdb to the early 2020s). About the full investigation: Samples covering the acute and convalescent phases of COVID-19 were provided by collaborators in the United States, Italy and Spain. The samples were drawn from two sources: the first 160 participants of the ongoing ImmuneRACE study, and 1,254 subjects contributed by 6 global collaborators. The prospective study material was composed of cDNA or gDNA derived from T cells, B-cell-depleted T cells, or PBMCs. Deeply sampled blood TCRbeta repertoires from subjects exposed to, actively infected with, or recovered from COVID-19 were included in the dataset. A freely available public database, intended as a resource for researchers studying the immune response to SARS-CoV-2, is where the repertoires were released. A de-identified subject ID, COVID-19 status, age in years and sex were almost always included in the sample metadata. Where HLA class I and class II types were available, the types were taken from metadata supplied by the sample provider, not from assay-based typing. What the research found in general, with its limitations: The quantity of clinical and demographic metadata differed by source and by participant and was supplied without curation.

V and J are truncated by 8 bases and 5 bases respectively, leaving an intervening sequence of 15 bases. Via the germline V gene, CDR1 is MDHEN and CDR2 SYDVKM. The CDR3 runs 13 residues from the cysteine to the phenylalanine. Solely the CDR3 DNA is kept, with 39 bases framed from the first base. Remarks on this clone: Its recognized antigen is unknown. No base quality values were provided; no much bigger clone lies one nucleotide off.

TCRbeta CDR3 regions were amplified from genomic DNA using the immunoSEQ Assay, a bias-controlled multiplex PCR. As for the authors' bioinformatics: Nucleated cell counts per sample were estimated from amplification of reference gene primers within the assay. Sequence reads were collapsed and filtered to measure the absolute abundance of every unique TCRbeta CDR3 rearrangement. Productive Simpson clonality was computed per sample as the square root of Simpson's diversity index over productive rearrangements. TCRdb took over this immuneACCESS table, retaining in-frame rearrangements with V and J assigned. Such tables are incomplete; in checked studies, under half of the missing clones stem from an unresolved V gene, and the remainder is unexplained. V, J and clone size are taken as reported in that table, and D and trimming were inferred from the DNA itself. Recorded for this sample are 250,000 to 350,000 clones; around 84% of them occurred a single time. Of the sample, about 1.5% is held by the ten largest clones.

One collaborating source in Seattle enrolled patients during active infection and followed them longitudinally through the course of disease. Whole blood was collected in K2EDTA tubes by collaborating institutions according to the institutions' own protocols. For TCRbeta analysis, collaborator samples were shipped as frozen whole blood, as isolated PBMCs, or as DNA extracted from either sample type. The specimen was peripheral blood. This TCR derives from a human donor with COVID-19, enrolled during active disease. The donor label of this sample is uncertain. The rearranged segments are TRBV28 and TRBJ2-5, with a tentative D gene TRBD2 over 5 matching bases. The CDR3 region reads CASSRGFGETQYF. The sequenced DNA is TGTGCCAGCTCCCGAGGGTTCGGGGAGACCCAGTACTTC.